This T cell receptor (beta chain) was obtained from a study of blood T cell repertoires in COVID-19. On the study more broadly: COVID-19 samples, acute and convalescent, were from the United States, Italy and Spain.

The data were produced by immunoSEQ multiplex PCR, yet TCRdb's version contains in-frame clones alone and is incomplete. In the table there are about 130,000 clones, approximately 85% of which are singletons. The germline gives CDR1 LGHNA, CDR2 YSLEER. The CDR3 spans 14 residues. Trimming shortened V by 0 bases and J by 5 bases, and 9 bases separated the two germline ends. The clonotype was recovered from a human donor in a cohort sampled during active COVID-19. This sequence joins TRBV4-3 and TRBJ2-3, with D hard to call. Sample: peripheral blood. The CDR3, as DNA: TGCGCCAGCAGCCAAGATGGATCGGGAGATACGCAGTATTTT. As protein: CASSQDGSGDTQYF.